Below are 2 T cell receptor beta chains sequenced from a single sample in a study of T cells in Graves' hyperthyroidism and ophthalmopathy. Using RNA transcripts as the source, TCR beta CDR3 regions were amplified. When the TCR CDR3 underwent first-round RT-PCR, the HTBI primer set was used. In TCRdb, the multiplex PCR reads were re-called with MiXCR into one record per CDR3 protein. The sample shows about 720,000 distinct CDR3 sequences, around 20% of them seen only once. The sequenced sample consisted of blood. All receptors derive from a woman aged 50 to 65 with Graves' hyperthyroidism that later progressed to Graves' ophthalmopathy.

V is TRBV6-4 and J is TRBJ2-5; 9 bases line up with TRBD1. The CDR3 has 14 amino acids. Trimming cost V 5 bases and J 4 bases; bases outside gene matches: 5. Germline CDR1 MRHNA, CDR2 SNTAGT. CDR3 amino acids: CASSYPDRGETQYF. The CDR3 coding sequence is TGTGCCAGCAGTTACCCGGACAGGGGAGAGACCCAGTACTTC.

The rearrangement joins TRBV4-2 to TRBJ1-3, with 7 bases fitting TRBD1. The CDR3 contains 17 residues. Trimming cost V 2 bases and J 0 bases; bases outside gene matches: 7. Per germline, CDR1 LGHNA and CDR2 YNFKEQ. CDR3 protein: CASSQWTGDHSGNTIYF. The CDR3, as DNA: TGTGCCAGCAGCCAATGGACAGGAGACCACTCTGGAAACACCATATATTTT.